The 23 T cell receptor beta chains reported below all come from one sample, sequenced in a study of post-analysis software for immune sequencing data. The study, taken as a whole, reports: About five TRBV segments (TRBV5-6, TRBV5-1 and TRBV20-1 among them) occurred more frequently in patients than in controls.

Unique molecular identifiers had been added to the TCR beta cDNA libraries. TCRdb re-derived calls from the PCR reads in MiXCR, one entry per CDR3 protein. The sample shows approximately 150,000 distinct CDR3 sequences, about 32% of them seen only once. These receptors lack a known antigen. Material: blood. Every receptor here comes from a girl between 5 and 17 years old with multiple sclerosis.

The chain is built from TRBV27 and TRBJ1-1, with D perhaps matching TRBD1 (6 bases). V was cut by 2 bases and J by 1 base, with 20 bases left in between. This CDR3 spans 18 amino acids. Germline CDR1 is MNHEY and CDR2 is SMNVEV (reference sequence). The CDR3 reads CASSLIAFGGGTNTEAFF. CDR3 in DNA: TGTGCCAGCAGTTTAATTGCCTTTGGAGGGGGGACGAACACTGAAGCTTTCTTT.

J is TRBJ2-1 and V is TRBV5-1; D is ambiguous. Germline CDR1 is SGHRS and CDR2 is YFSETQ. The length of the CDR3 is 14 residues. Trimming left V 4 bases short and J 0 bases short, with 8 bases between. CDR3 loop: CASSIQSSYNEQFF. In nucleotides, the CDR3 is TGCGCCAGCAGCATCCAGAGCTCCTACAATGAGCAGTTCTTC.

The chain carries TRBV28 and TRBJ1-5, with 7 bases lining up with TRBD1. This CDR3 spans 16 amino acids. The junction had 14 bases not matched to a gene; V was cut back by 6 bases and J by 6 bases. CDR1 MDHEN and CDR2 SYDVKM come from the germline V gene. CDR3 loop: CASRGSGQILGQPQHF. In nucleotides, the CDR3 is TGTGCCAGCAGGGGATCGGGACAGATTTTGGGTCAGCCCCAGCATTTT.

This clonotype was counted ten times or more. The CDR3 sequence: CASSLGLGVSDEQFF. CDR3 DNA sequence: TGTGCCAGCAGCCTTGGACTAGGGGTTAGCGATGAGCAGTTCTTC. V and J are TRBV7-8 and TRBJ2-1; TRBD2 matches at 7 bases. V lost 5 bases to trimming and J lost 8 bases; unmatched junction nucleotides: 12. The CDR3 spans 15 residues. Germline loops: CDR1 SGHVS, CDR2 FQNEAQ.

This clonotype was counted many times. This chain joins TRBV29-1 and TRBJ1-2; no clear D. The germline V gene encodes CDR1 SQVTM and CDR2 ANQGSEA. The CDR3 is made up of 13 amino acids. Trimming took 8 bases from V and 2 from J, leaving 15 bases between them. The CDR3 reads CSSRTTANYGYTF. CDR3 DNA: TGCAGCTCCCGAACAACAGCGAACTATGGCTACACCTTC.

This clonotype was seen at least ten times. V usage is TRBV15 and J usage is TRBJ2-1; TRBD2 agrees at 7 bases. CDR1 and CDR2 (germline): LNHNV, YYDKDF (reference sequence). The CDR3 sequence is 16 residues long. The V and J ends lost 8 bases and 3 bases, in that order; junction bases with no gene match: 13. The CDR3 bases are TGTGCCACCTACGATTCGCTGGCGGGAGACTACAATGAGCAGTTCTTC. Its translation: CATYDSLAGDYNEQFF.

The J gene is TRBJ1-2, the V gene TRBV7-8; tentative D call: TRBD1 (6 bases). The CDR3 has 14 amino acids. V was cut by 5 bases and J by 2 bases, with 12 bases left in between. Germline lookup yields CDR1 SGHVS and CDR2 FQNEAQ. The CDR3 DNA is TGTGCCAGCAGCGTTCGGACAGAAAACTATGGCTACACCTTC. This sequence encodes CASSVRTENYGYTF.

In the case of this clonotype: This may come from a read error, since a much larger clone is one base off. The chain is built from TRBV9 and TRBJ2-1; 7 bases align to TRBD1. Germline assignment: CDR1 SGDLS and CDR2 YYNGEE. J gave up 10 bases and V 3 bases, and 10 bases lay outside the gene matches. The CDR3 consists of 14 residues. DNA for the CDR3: TGTGCCAGCAGCGAGGGGGACAGACCCTACGAGCAGTTCTTC. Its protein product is CASSEGDRPYEQFF.

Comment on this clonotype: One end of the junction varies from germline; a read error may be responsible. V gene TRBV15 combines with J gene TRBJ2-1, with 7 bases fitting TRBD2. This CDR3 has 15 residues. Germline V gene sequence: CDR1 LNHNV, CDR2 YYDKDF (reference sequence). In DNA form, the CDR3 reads TGTGACACCAGCGGGATTGGGACCCGTGCCGGTGAGCAGTTCTTC. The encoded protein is CDTSGIGTRAGEQFF. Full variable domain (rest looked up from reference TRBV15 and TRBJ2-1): DAMVIQNPRYQVTQFGKPVTLSCSQTLNHNVMYWYQQKSSQAPKLLFHYYDKDFNNEADTPDNFQSRRPNTSFCFLDIRSPGLGDTAMYLCDTSGIGTRAGEQFFGPGTRLTVL.

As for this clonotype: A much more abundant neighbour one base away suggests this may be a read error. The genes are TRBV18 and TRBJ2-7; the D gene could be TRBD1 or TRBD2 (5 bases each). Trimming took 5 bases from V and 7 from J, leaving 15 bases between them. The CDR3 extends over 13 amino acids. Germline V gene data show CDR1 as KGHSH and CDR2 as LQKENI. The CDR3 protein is CASSIRDEDEQYF. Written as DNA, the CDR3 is TGTGCCAGCTCAATCCGGGACGAAGATGAGCAGTACTTC.

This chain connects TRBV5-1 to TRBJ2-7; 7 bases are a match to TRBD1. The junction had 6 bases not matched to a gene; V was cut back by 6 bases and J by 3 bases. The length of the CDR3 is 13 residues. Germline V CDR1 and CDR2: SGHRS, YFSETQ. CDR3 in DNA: TGCGCCAGCACCACCGGGACAGACTACGAGCAGTACTTC. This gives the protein CASTTGTDYEQYF.

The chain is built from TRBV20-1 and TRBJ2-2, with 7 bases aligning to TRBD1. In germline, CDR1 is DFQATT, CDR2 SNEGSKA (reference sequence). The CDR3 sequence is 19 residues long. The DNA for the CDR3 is TGCAGACCGGAGTTATGGGACAGCCTGTTTTACGTGAATTCCGGGGAGCTGTTTTTT. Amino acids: CRPELWDSLFYVNSGELFF.

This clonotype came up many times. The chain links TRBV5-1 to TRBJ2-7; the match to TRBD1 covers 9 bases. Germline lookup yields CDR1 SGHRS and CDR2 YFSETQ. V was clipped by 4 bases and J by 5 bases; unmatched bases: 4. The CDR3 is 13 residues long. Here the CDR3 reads CASSGDRVHEQYF. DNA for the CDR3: TGCGCCAGCAGCGGGGACAGGGTACACGAGCAGTACTTC.

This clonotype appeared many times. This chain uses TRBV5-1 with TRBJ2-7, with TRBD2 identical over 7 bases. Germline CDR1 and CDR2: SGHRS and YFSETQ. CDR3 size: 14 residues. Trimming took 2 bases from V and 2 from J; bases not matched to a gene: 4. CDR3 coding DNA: TGCGCCAGCAGCTTAACTAGCGCCACCTACGAGCAGTACTTC. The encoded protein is CASSLTSATYEQYF. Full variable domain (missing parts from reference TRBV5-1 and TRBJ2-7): KAGVTQTPRYLIKTRGQQVTLSCSPISGHRSVSWYQQTPGQGLQFLFEYFSETQRNKGNFPGRFSGRQFSNSRSEMNVSTLELGDSALYLCASSLTSATYEQYFGPGTRLTVT.

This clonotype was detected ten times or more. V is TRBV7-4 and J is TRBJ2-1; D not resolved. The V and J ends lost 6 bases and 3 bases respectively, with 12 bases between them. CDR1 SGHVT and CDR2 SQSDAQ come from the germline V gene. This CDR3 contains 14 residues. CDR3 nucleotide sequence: TGTGCCAGCAGACACCCGACTGACTACAATGAGCAGTTCTTC. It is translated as CASRHPTDYNEQFF.

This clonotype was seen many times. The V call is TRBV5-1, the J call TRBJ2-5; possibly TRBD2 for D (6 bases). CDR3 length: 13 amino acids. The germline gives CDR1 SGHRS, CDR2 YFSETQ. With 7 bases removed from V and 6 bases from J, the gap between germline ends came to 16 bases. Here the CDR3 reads CASAEEGRKTQYF. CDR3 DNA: TGCGCCAGCGCCGAGGAGGGGAGAAAGACCCAGTACTTC.

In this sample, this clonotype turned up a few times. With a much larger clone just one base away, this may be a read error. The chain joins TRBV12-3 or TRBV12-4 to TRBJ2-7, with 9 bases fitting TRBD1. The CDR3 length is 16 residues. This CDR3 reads CVSSPPGTGSSYEQYF. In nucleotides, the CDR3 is TGTGTCAGCAGTCCCCCCGGGACAGGGAGTAGTTACGAGCAGTACTTC.

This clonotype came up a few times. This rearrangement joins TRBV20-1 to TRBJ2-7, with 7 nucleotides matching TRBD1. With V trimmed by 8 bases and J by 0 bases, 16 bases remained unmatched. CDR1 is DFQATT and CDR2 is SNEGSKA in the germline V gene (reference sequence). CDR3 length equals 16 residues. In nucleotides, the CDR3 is TGCAGTCCAGAGGGACAGAATCCCTGGGGCTCCTACGAGCAGTACTTC. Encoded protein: CSPEGQNPWGSYEQYF.

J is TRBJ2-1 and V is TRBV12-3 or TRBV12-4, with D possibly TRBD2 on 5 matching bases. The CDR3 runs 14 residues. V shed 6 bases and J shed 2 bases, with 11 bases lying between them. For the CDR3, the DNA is TGTGCCAGCAGACTCAGCGGACCCTACAATGAGCAGTTCTTC. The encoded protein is CASRLSGPYNEQFF.

This chain's CDR3 is CASSQEGTGETGELFF. CDR3 coding DNA: TGTGCCAGCAGCCAAGAAGGGACAGGGGAAACCGGGGAGCTGTTTTTT. V and J are TRBV3-1 and TRBJ2-2; TRBD1 agrees at 10 bases. Germline CDR1 reads LGHDT; CDR2 reads YNNKEL (reference sequence). The CDR3 spans 16 residues. V shed 0 bases and J 5 bases; nucleotides not matched to a gene: 3. The full variable domain, in which reference TRBV3-1 and TRBJ2-2 provide the parts outside the CDR3, is DTAVSQTPKYLVTQMGNDKSIKCEQNLGHDTMYWYKQDSKKFLKIMFSYNNKELIINETVPNRFSPKSPDKAHLNLHINSLELGDSAVYFCASSQEGTGETGELFFGEGSRLTVL.

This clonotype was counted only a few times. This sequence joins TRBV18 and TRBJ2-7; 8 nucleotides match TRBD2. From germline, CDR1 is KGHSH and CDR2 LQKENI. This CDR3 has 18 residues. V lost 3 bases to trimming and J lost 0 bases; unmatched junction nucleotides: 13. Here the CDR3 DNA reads TGTGCCAGCTCACCCGAACCGGGGGAACTAGCGGACTCCTACGAGCAGTACTTC. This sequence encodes CASSPEPGELADSYEQYF.

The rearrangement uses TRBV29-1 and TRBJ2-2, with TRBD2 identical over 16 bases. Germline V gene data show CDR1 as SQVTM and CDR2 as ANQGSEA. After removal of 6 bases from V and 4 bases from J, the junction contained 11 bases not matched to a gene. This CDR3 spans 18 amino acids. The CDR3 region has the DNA TGCAGCGTGGGAAAGGGACTAGCGGGAGGGCCCGTCACCGGGGAGCTGTTTTTT. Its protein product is CSVGKGLAGGPVTGELFF.

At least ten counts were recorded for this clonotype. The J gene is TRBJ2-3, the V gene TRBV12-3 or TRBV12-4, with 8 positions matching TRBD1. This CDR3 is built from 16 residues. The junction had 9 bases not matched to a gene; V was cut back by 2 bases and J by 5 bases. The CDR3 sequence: CASSLRTGYGIDTQYF. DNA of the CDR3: TGTGCCAGCAGTTTACGGACAGGGTACGGTATAGATACGCAGTATTTT.